Listed here are 27 T cell receptor beta chains from one sample, sequenced in a study of shared clonotypes between healthy human individuals. Clones were read by immunoSEQ multiplex PCR, and TCRdb kept only the in-frame ones, dropping some. The table shows approximately 1,500,000 clones, with approximately 98% occurring only once. Sample: naive CD4+ T cells sorted from blood. Described subset: CD45RA+ positively selected. The receptors derive from a man aged 30 to 39 in good health.

The gene calls are TRBV7-3 and TRBJ1-5; D may be TRBD1 (5 bases). V gave up 1 base and J gave up 6 bases, with 7 bases separating them. The CDR3 contains 13 residues. Germline CDR1 and CDR2: SGHTA and FQGTGA. CDR3 DNA: TGTGCCAGCAGCTTAAGTGGGGGTCAGCCCCAGCATTTT. Its protein is CASSLSGGQPQHF.

This chain connects TRBV11-2 to TRBJ2-7; 9 positions match TRBD1. Germline values: CDR1 SGHAT, CDR2 FQNNGV. CDR3 length equals 15 residues. V lost 5 bases to trimming and J lost 5 bases; unmatched junction nucleotides: 10. The CDR3 is CASSRGTGGIHEQYF. In DNA form, the CDR3 reads TGTGCCAGCAGCCGGGGAACAGGGGGCATCCACGAGCAGTACTTC.

The chain recombines TRBV9 with TRBJ2-7, with a weak D call TRBD1 (6 bases). V lost 3 bases to trimming and J lost 4 bases, with 20 bases between them. Looked up from germline, CDR1 is SGDLS and CDR2 is YYNGEE. This CDR3 has 16 residues. CDR3 loop: CASSAGTRGLEYEQYF. CDR3 bases: TGTGCCAGCAGCGCCGGGACCAGGGGCTTGGAGTACGAGCAGTACTTC.

The chain uses TRBV10-3 and TRBJ2-5, with 14 bases lining up with TRBD2. With 4 bases clipped from V and 2 bases from J, the junction kept 9 bases outside the gene matches. Looked up from germline, CDR1 is ENHRY and CDR2 is SYGVKD. The CDR3 is 18 residues long. CDR3 in amino acids: CAISGSGTSGSAQETQYF. The CDR3 DNA is TGTGCCATCAGTGGATCCGGGACTAGCGGGAGCGCACAAGAGACCCAGTACTTC.

The chain has TRBV27 and TRBJ2-7, with 11 bases aligning to TRBD1. J was trimmed by 4 bases and V by 5 bases; bases with no gene match: 4. Germline-derived CDR1 and CDR2 are MNHEY and SMNVEV (reference sequence). This CDR3 comprises 14 residues. This CDR3 is CASSRTGGAYEQYF. In DNA, the CDR3 is TGTGCCAGCAGTAGGACAGGGGGCGCATACGAGCAGTACTTC.

The chain combines TRBV5-1 with TRBJ2-7; 9 bases match TRBD2. V was clipped by 5 bases and J by 3 bases; unmatched bases: 9. In germline, CDR1 is SGHRS, CDR2 YFSETQ. The length of the CDR3 is 15 residues. The CDR3 here is CASRRLLAGDYEQYF. The CDR3 nucleotides read TGCGCCAGCAGGCGTCTCTTAGCGGGAGACTACGAGCAGTACTTC.

The V call is TRBV6-5, the J call TRBJ1-2, with 7 bases matching TRBD1. The V gene's germline CDR1 is MNHEY and CDR2 SVGAGI. The CDR3 length is 15 residues. J was trimmed by 4 bases and V by 2 bases; bases with no gene match: 7. This CDR3 reads CASSYVDRAFYGYTF. CDR3 nucleotides: TGTGCCAGCAGTTACGTCGACAGGGCCTTCTATGGCTACACCTTC.

The chain joins TRBV4-1 to TRBJ2-7, with D perhaps given as TRBD1 or TRBD2 (5 bases each). This CDR3 region has 18 residues. Trimming removed 3 bases from V and 5 bases from J, with 26 bases in between. Per the germline V gene, CDR1 is MGHRA and CDR2 is YSYEKL. The CDR3 spells CASSHLTAGTRGSHEQYF. The DNA of the CDR3 is TGCGCCAGCAGCCACCTCACCGCCGGGACGAGAGGGTCACACGAGCAGTACTTC.

The rearrangement uses TRBV6-1 and TRBJ1-1; no clear D. Germline CDR1 reads MNHNS; CDR2 reads SASEGT. CDR3 length: 14 residues. V was shortened by 0 bases and J by 6 bases, with 11 bases between the two germline ends. CDR3 coding DNA: TGTGCCAGCAGTGAAGCGCTCAGATACGCTGAAGCTTTCTTT. Translating gives CASSEALRYAEAFF.

The rearrangement uses TRBV25-1 and TRBJ2-5; TRBD1 might be the D (6 bases). Looked up from germline, CDR1 is MGHDK and CDR2 is SYGVNS. The CDR3 is 16 amino acids. V was clipped by 1 base and J by 2 bases, with 14 bases between them. CDR3 bases: TGTGCCAGCAGTGAATTTACAGGGATGGGGCAAGAGACCCAGTACTTC. This sequence encodes CASSEFTGMGQETQYF.

The chain has TRBV11-3 and TRBJ2-1; TRBD2 agrees at 7 bases. Germline CDR1 is SGHNT and CDR2 is YENEEA. The J segment lost 3 bases and the V segment lost 3 bases, leaving 8 bases of the junction unmatched. CDR3 length: 16 residues. The CDR3 protein is CASSFGTQRGYNEQFF. CDR3 in DNA: TGTGCCAGCAGCTTCGGGACCCAGCGGGGCTACAATGAGCAGTTCTTC.

V is TRBV18 and J is TRBJ2-2; the match to TRBD1 covers 7 bases. Germline V lookup: CDR1 KGHSH, CDR2 LQKENI. V trimming: 3 bases; J trimming: 4 bases; junction bases outside the gene matches: 2. The CDR3 spans 14 residues. The CDR3 loop is CASSPRDSTGELFF. In DNA, the CDR3 is TGTGCCAGCTCACCCCGGGACAGCACCGGGGAGCTGTTTTTT.

The rearrangement links TRBV11-2 to TRBJ2-7, with D uncertain. Germline loops: CDR1 SGHAT, CDR2 FQNNGV. The germline V and J ends were trimmed by 2 bases and 6 bases, with 5 bases remaining between them. This CDR3 spans 11 amino acids. For the CDR3, the DNA is TGTGCCAGCAGCTTAAAGCGCGAGCAGTACTTC. It yields the protein CASSLKREQYF.

The genes are TRBV15 and TRBJ2-7; TRBD1 agrees at 7 bases. Looked up from germline, CDR1 is LNHNV and CDR2 is YYDKDF (reference sequence). V shed 5 bases and J 2 bases; nucleotides not matched to a gene: 9. The CDR3 contains 15 residues. In nucleotides, the CDR3 is TGTGCCACCAGCCGATCGAGACAGGGAACCTACGAGCAGTACTTC. Translation: CATSRSRQGTYEQYF.

The chain uses TRBV18 and TRBJ2-5, with TRBD1 matching 10 bases. Germline lookup yields CDR1 KGHSH and CDR2 LQKENI. Trimming removed 5 bases from V and 1 base from J; junction bases left unmatched: 4. The CDR3 has 15 amino acids. The CDR3 DNA follows: TGTGCCAGCTCAACCCGGACAGGGGGCCAAGAGACCCAGTACTTC. This gives the protein CASSTRTGGQETQYF.

This chain links TRBV7-3 with TRBJ2-2; the match to TRBD2 covers 8 bases. The CDR3 is 15 amino acids. The V and J ends lost 4 bases and 5 bases, in that order; junction bases with no gene match: 6. Germline lookup yields CDR1 SGHTA and CDR2 FQGTGA. The CDR3 region is CASSSPGGRTGELFF. The CDR3 coding sequence is TGTGCCAGCAGCTCCCCTGGCGGGAGGACCGGGGAGCTGTTTTTT.

This rearrangement joins TRBV2 to TRBJ2-1, with D perhaps matching TRBD1 (6 bases). V lost 4 bases to trimming and J lost 8 bases, with 12 bases between them. Germline CDR1 reads SNHLY; CDR2 reads FYNNEI. The CDR3 is 13 residues long. The CDR3 DNA reads as TGTGCCAGCAGTGGGGACAAGGGCCATGAGCAGTTCTTC. This sequence encodes CASSGDKGHEQFF.

This clone was counted a single time. CDR3 DNA: TGTGCCAGCTCACCGGGGGGTATACCCTCCTACGAGCAGTACTTC. This translates into CASSPGGIPSYEQYF. This chain joins TRBV18 and TRBJ2-7; possible D gene TRBD2, 6 bases. The CDR3 spans 15 residues. Looked up from germline, CDR1 is KGHSH and CDR2 is LQKENI. Trimming left V 3 bases short and J 0 bases short, with 12 bases between.

The rearrangement uses TRBV18 and TRBJ2-1; D possibly corresponds to TRBD1 (6 bases). Germline loops: CDR1 KGHSH, CDR2 LQKENI. This CDR3 contains 14 residues. V lost 6 bases and J lost 5, with 14 bases in between. CDR3 DNA sequence: TGTGCCAGCTCTGATTGGGGGCGTAACAATGAGCAGTTCTTC. As protein: CASSDWGRNNEQFF.

The chain is built from TRBV7-3 and TRBJ2-7; TRBD1 aligns across 7 bases. The CDR3 has 15 amino acids. From germline, CDR1 is SGHTA and CDR2 FQGTGA. V dropped 2 bases and J dropped 2; count of bases not matched to a gene: 6. CDR3: CASSLQGQGAYEQYF. The DNA of the CDR3 is TGTGCCAGCAGCTTACAAGGGCAGGGGGCCTACGAGCAGTACTTC.

The chain employs TRBV27 and TRBJ2-4; D perhaps matches TRBD2 (6 bases). The CDR3 totals 14 residues. Germline-derived CDR1 and CDR2 are MNHEY and SMNVEV (reference sequence). The ends were cut back, 0 bases at V and 7 bases at J, with 10 bases in the middle. Here the CDR3 DNA reads TGTGCCAGCAGTTTATCTACAGGAGGGAACATTCAGTACTTC. As protein: CASSLSTGGNIQYF.

V gene TRBV5-1 combines with J gene TRBJ2-6; D remains unclear. The V and J ends lost 1 base and 7 bases respectively, with 6 bases between them. CDR3 length: 13 amino acids. CDR1 and CDR2 (germline): SGHRS, YFSETQ. CDR3: CASSLIQANVLTF. CDR3 DNA: TGCGCCAGCAGCTTGATCCAAGCCAACGTCCTGACTTTC. The whole variable domain, filled in from reference TRBV5-1 and TRBJ2-6, reads KAGVTQTPRYLIKTRGQQVTLSCSPISGHRSVSWYQQTPGQGLQFLFEYFSETQRNKGNFPGRFSGRQFSNSRSEMNVSTLELGDSALYLCASSLIQANVLTFGAGSRLTVL.

The V gene is TRBV19, the J gene TRBJ2-3, with TRBD2 identical over 8 bases. With V trimmed by 5 bases and J by 2 bases, 6 bases remained unmatched. The CDR3 loop spans 15 amino acids. CDR1 is LNHDA and CDR2 is SQIVND in the germline V gene (reference sequence). This CDR3 reads CASSGKAGVTDTQYF. CDR3 coding DNA: TGTGCCAGTAGTGGAAAAGCGGGAGTCACAGATACGCAGTATTTT.

The CDR3 DNA reads TGCGCCAGCTCCGCGGGACTAGCGGGCACAGATACGCAGTATTTT. Translating gives CASSAGLAGTDTQYF. This chain connects TRBV10-2 to TRBJ2-3; TRBD2 aligns across 11 bases. The CDR3 covers 15 residues. V was pared by 8 bases and J by 1 base, with 5 bases of the junction left unmatched. CDR1 is WSHSY and CDR2 is SAAADI in the germline V gene.

V and J are TRBV15 and TRBJ1-2, with TRBD1 matching over 8 bases. This CDR3 comprises 14 residues. The germline CDR1 and CDR2 sequences are LNHNV and YYDKDF (reference sequence). The trim removed 4 bases at V and 10 bases at J, leaving 11 bases unmatched. The CDR3 DNA follows: TGTGCCACCAGCACTAGGACAGGGACTCTACCCTACACCTTC. It yields the protein CATSTRTGTLPYTF.

The rearrangement links TRBV18 to TRBJ2-7; D may be TRBD1 (5 bases). This CDR3 comprises 17 residues. Germline-derived CDR1 and CDR2 are KGHSH and LQKENI. The V gene lost 4 bases and the J gene lost 4 bases, with 23 bases spanning the gap. The CDR3 region has the DNA TGTGCCAGCTCACTCCGTCCCGCAGGGTCTTCCGCTTACGAGCAGTACTTC. Translating gives CASSLRPAGSSAYEQYF. Together with reference TRBV18 and TRBJ2-7, the CDR3 gives the full variable domain: NAGVMQNPRHLVRRRGQEARLRCSPMKGHSHVYWYRQLPEEGLKFMVYLQKENIIDESGMPKERFSAEFPKEGPSILRIQQVVRGDSAAYFCASSLRPAGSSAYEQYFGPGTRLTVT.

The V and J genes are TRBV15 and TRBJ2-2; TRBD2 aligns across 9 bases. Germline CDR1 reads LNHNV; CDR2 reads YYDKDF (reference sequence). With V trimmed by 0 bases and J by 3 bases, 5 bases remained unmatched. CDR3 length equals 17 residues. Here the CDR3 DNA reads TGTGCCACCAGCAGAGATAGGCTAGCGGGGTACACCGGGGAGCTGTTTTTT. This encodes CATSRDRLAGYTGELFF. The complete variable domain, with remaining parts taken from reference TRBV15 and TRBJ2-2, reads DAMVIQNPRYQVTQFGKPVTLSCSQTLNHNVMYWYQQKSSQAPKLLFHYYDKDFNNEADTPDNFQSRRPNTSFCFLDIRSPGLGDTAMYLCATSRDRLAGYTGELFFGEGSRLTVL.